The following is a T cell receptor beta chain sequence with its context. The data belong to a study of shared clonotypes between healthy human individuals. CD4+ cells yielded CD45RA+ naive and CD45RA-negative memory subsets. Clones were sequenced by immunoSEQ multiplex PCR, and TCRdb holds only the in-frame ones, with some missing. The data show 2 million to 3 million clones, approximately 93% seen once. The clonotype comes from a man aged 18 to 35 in good health. Some clones in this sample may be carry-over from other donors' samples. The sample taken for sequencing was naive CD4+ T cells from PBMCs. Subset meaning: CD45RA+ positively selected.

The CDR3 protein is CASSLMADSMNTEAFF. The CDR3 DNA reads as TGCGCCAGCAGCTTGATGGCCGATTCGATGAACACTGAAGCTTTCTTT. This chain connects TRBV5-1 to TRBJ1-1; D ambiguous. With 1 base removed from V and 0 bases from J, the gap between germline ends came to 13 bases. CDR3 length: 16 amino acids. From germline, CDR1 is SGHRS and CDR2 YFSETQ.